This T cell receptor beta chain was identified during a study of OX40 agonist ivuxolimab in advanced cancers. People who had autoimmune disease history or systemic immunosuppression were excluded. There are 15 residues in the CDR3. V lost 3 bases to trimming and J lost 5 bases, with 17 bases between them. Germline V CDR1 and CDR2: SGDLS, YYNGEE. TCRdb keeps only in-frame clones here, not all; method: immunoSEQ multiplex PCR. The data hold fewer than 90,000 clones, with roughly 87% observed a single time. Worth noting for this clone: Antigen unknown.

Notes on the study in general: The CD4+ and CD8+ T cells in the blood had expanded clonally by week 6 at 0.1 to 3.0 mg/kg.

This sequence was found in an adult with an advanced solid tumor such as melanoma, head and neck, liver or kidney cancer. The sequences come from CD4+ or CD8+ T cells sorted from blood, collected in a trial of the OX40 agonist ivuxolimab. The chain carries TRBV9 and TRBJ1-2; D is unresolved. In nucleotides, the CDR3 is TGTGCCAGCAGCGGCCAGCGCCTGCAGATATATGGCTACACCTTC. Its protein product is CASSGQRLQIYGYTF.